The clone carrying this TCR beta chain was observed at least ten times. Template-switch 5'RACE cDNA synthesis added a 10-nucleotide unique molecular identifier. TCRdb analysed the 5' RACE reads with MiXCR anew, one entry per CDR3 protein. Of about 19,000 distinct CDR3 sequences listed, roughly 2.6% are singletons. Germline V gene lookup returns CDR1 LGHDT and CDR2 YNNKEL (reference sequence). The CDR3 extends over 13 amino acids. Deletions cut 3 bases from V and 2 bases from J, with 6 bases between. The sample belongs to a study of neurological immune-mediated disorders. Study-wide background: Of the approximately 35 patients who had multiple sclerosis, about 30 had the relapsing-remitting form and 3 had the secondary progressive form.

The sample taken for sequencing was PBMCs. The clonotype was recovered from a woman under 30 with multiple sclerosis. V gene TRBV3-1 combines with J gene TRBJ2-3; D not certain. CDR3 sequence: CASSHRNTDTQYF. CDR3 DNA sequence: TGTGCCAGCAGCCATCGGAACACAGATACGCAGTATTTT.